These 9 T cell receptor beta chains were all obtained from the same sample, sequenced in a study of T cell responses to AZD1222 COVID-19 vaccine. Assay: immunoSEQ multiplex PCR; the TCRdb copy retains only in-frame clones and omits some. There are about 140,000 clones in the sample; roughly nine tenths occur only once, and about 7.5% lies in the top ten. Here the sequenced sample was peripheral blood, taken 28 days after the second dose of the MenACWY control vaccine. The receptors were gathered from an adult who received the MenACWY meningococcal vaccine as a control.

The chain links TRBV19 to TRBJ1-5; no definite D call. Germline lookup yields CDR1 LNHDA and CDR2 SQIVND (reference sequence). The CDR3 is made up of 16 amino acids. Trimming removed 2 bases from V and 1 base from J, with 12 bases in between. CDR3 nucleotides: TGTGCCAGTAGTATAATCCGGGTATCGAGCAATCAGCCCCAGCATTTT. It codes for CASSIIRVSSNQPQHF.

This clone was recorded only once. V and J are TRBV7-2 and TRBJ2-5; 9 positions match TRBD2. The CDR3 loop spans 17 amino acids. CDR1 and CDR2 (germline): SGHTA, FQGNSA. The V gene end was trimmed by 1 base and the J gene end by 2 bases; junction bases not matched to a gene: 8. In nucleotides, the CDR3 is TGTGCCAGCAGCTTAGGACAAGCGGGAGGCCCTCAAGAGACCCAGTACTTC. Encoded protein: CASSLGQAGGPQETQYF.

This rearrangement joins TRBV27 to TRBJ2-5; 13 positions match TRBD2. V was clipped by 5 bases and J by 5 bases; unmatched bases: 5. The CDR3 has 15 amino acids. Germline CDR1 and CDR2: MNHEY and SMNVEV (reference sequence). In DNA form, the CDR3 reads TGTGCCAGCAGTATACTAGCGGGAGGGCTGGAGACCCAGTACTTC. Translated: CASSILAGGLETQYF.

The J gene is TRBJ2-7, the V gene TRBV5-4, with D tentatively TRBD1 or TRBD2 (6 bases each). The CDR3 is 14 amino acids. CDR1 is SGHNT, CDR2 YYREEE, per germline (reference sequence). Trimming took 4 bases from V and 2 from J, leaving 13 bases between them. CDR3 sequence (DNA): TGTGCCAGCAGCCTTGAGGGGGGCCCCTACGAGCAGTACTTC. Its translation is CASSLEGGPYEQYF.

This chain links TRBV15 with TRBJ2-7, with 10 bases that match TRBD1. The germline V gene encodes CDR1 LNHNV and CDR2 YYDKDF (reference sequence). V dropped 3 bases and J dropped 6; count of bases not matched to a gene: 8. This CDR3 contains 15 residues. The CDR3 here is CATSRETGGVSEQYF. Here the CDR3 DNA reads TGTGCCACCAGCAGGGAGACAGGGGGCGTCTCCGAGCAGTACTTC.

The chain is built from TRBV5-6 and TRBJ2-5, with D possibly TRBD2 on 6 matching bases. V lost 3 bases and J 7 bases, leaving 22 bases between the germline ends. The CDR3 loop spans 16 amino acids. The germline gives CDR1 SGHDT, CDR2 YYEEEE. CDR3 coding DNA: TGTGCCAGCAGCTCCGGCGGGATGGGGGGAGGCGCGACCCAGTACTTC. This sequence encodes CASSSGGMGGGATQYF.

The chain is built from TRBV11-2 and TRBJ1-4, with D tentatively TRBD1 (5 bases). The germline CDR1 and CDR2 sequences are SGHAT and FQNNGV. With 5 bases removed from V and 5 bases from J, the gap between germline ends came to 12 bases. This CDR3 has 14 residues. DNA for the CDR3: TGTGCCAGCAGCCGGGACGGCCCGAATGAAAAACTGTTTTTT. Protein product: CASSRDGPNEKLFF. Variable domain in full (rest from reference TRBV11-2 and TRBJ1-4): EAGVAQSPRYKIIEKRQSVAFWCNPISGHATLYWYQQILGQGPKLLIQFQNNGVVDDSQLPKDRFSAERLKGVDSTLKIQPAKLEDSAVYLCASSRDGPNEKLFFGSGTQLSVL.

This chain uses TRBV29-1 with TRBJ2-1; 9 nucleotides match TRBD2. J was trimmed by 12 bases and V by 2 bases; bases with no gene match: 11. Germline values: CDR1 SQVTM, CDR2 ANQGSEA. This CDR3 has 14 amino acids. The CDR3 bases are TGCAGCGTTGAAAGGGGGGCTAGCGGGAAATGGCAGTTCTTC. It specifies CSVERGASGKWQFF.

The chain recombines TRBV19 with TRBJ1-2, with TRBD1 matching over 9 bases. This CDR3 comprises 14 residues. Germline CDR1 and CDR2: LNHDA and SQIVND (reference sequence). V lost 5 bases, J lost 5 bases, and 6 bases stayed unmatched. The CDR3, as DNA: TGTGCCAGTAGTTGGGACAGGGAGGGGTATGGCTACACCTTC. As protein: CASSWDREGYGYTF.